This T cell receptor (beta chain) was retrieved from a study of blood T cells in healthy people across ages (dated by TCRdb to about 2015). In the study overall: Template switching captured roughly one uniquely barcoded TCR beta cDNA molecule per two T cells in model experiments. To avoid experimental bias, donors of different ages were spread randomly across the sequencing lanes. The donors were split into four age groups: young (average around 15 years), middle-aged (around 40), aged (around 67) and long-lived (approximately 80). The study measured age-related changes in TCR beta repertoire diversity using deep sequencing normalized with unique cDNA molecular identifiers. Two additional independent replicas of 1 million unique cDNA reads from the same blood draw were analyzed for two donors (one aged 18 to 30 and one aged 80 or older).

Beyond this particular receptor, the publication reports: There was a strong correlation between observed TCR beta diversity and the percentage of naive T cells measured by flow cytometry. Compared with the aged group, the long-lived group had more naive CD4+ T cells, fewer expanded clones and increased TCR diversity, suggesting age selection. As age increased, observed TCR beta diversity per million T cells dropped in a roughly linear way, and a significant reduction was already evident by age approximately 40. Conclusive comparison of naive and antigen-experienced compartments was prevented by the profiling of bulk unsorted PBMCs. Donor CMV infection status was unknown, potentially confounding age-related changes in expanded clonotypes. Total diversity estimates from one million sequenced T cells were considered lower bounds and underestimates.

This clonotype was seen a few times. The target of this receptor is not known. No base qualities exist here, and no much larger clone lies one base off it. The method behind the library was 5' RACE. The sample was run on an Illumina HiSeq 2500. The second PCR ran for about 6 to 12 cycles and used a J-beta primer mix along with a sample-barcoded 5' primer. A unique molecular identifier was introduced onto each TCR beta cDNA molecule by a template-switch 5' adaptor carrying 12 random nucleotides. Each sample yielded at least 2.5 million CDR3-containing paired-end reads. The Mint cDNA synthesis kit, primed by a TRBC-specific oligonucleotide, was used to synthesize first-strand cDNA from all RNA. After uracil-DNA glycosylase treatment, a first 18-cycle PCR used universal primers M1SS and BC2_uni_R on all cDNA. The original methods were these. Each sample was normalized by randomly selecting 1 million high-quality reads, each carrying a distinct molecular identifier. Instead of being binned into consensus sequences, reads that shared molecular identifiers were thrown out. CDR3 identification, clonotype clustering and error correction used MiTCR with a Q25 quality threshold and the strictest error-elimination algorithm. A nonparametric unseen species model with Euler transformation was used to estimate a lower bound on total TCR beta diversity. The public reads were reprocessed in TCRdb via fastp at Q25 and MiXCR, keeping in-frame beta chains. Rows with one shared CDR3 protein collapse into an entry with the most common genes and DNA. What appears here as the V and J calls and clone size reflects TCRdb's work, not the paper's. For this sample there are some 1.6 million distinct CDR3 sequences; 34% appear just once. Roughly 10% of the sample is in the top ten clones.

The donors were 40 or so Caucasian individuals from Russia, aged roughly 6 to 95 years, who were systemically healthy. Ten milliliters of peripheral blood were drawn from each donor into EDTA-treated Vacutainer tubes. PBMCs were isolated by Ficoll-Paque density-gradient centrifugation, with at least 7 million obtained per sample. Trizol reagent was used to extract total RNA from PBMCs, with at least 6 micrograms per sample. For every donor, flow cytometry on a PBMC aliquot measured the percentage of naive CD45RAhigh/CD27high T cells. Sequenced: blood. The TCR sequence derives from a woman aged 25-40 years in good health.

The nucleotides read TGTGCCAGCAGTGCACCAGGGACTAGCGGGAGTGGGTCCTACAATGAGCAGTTCTTC. The encoded protein is CASSAPGTSGSGSYNEQFF. Recombination connected TRBV6-1 to TRBJ2-1; TRBD2 agrees with 14 junctional bases. Trimming removed 4 bases from V and 1 base from J; the gene matches leave 9 bases unexplained. Taken from the germline V gene, the CDR1 and CDR2 loops are MNHNS and SASEGT. Including cysteine and phenylalanine, the CDR3 has 19 amino acids. The DNA shown is the 57-base CDR3, in frame from base 1.